This T cell receptor beta chain originates from a study of memory CD4+ T cells and cytomegalovirus serostatus. The sort gate was single viable CD3+CD4+CD8-CD45RO+ cells for memory CD4+ T cells. Data came from immunoSEQ multiplex PCR; TCRdb stores just in-frame clones and leaves some out. The sample yields around 45,000 clones, over 65% seen once. This receptor was taken from an adult in good health and CMV-seronegative. Sequencing used memory CD4+ T cells from blood.

CDR3 in amino acids: CASSPPTLNYGYTF. The CDR3 nucleotides are TGTGCCAGCTCACCACCGACACTTAACTATGGCTACACCTTC. The rearrangement joins TRBV18 to TRBJ1-2, with D unresolved. Per germline, CDR1 KGHSH and CDR2 LQKENI. The length of the CDR3 is 14 residues. V was pared by 0 bases and J by 1 base, with 6 bases between.